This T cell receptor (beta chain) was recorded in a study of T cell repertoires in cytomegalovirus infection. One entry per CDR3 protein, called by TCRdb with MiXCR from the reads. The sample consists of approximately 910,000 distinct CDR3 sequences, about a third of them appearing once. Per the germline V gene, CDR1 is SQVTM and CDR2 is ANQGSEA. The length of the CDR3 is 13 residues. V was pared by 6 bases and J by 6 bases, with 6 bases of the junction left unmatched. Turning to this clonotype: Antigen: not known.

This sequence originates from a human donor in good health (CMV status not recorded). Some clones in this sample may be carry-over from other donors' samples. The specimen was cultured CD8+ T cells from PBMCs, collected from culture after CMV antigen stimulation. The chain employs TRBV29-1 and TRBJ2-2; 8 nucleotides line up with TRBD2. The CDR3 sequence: CSVLSGGAGELFF. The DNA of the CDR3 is TGCAGCGTCCTATCCGGGGGGGCCGGGGAGCTGTTTTTT.